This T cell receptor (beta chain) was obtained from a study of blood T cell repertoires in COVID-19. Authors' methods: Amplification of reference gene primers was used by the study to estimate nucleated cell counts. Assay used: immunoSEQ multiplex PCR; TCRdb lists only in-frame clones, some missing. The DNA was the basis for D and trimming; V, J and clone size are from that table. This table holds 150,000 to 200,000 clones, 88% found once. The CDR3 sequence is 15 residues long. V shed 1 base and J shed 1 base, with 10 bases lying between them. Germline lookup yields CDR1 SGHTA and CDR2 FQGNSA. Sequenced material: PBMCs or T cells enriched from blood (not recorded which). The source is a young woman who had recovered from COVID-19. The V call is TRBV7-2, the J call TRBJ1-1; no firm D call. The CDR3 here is CASSLGGIGNTEAFF. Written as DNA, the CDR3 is TGTGCCAGCAGCTTAGGCGGGATTGGGAACACTGAAGCTTTCTTT.